Following are 3 T cell receptor beta chains from one sample sequenced in a study of T cell responses to AZD1222 COVID-19 vaccine. The repertoire was sequenced with immunoSEQ multiplex PCR; TCRdb's copy has only in-frame clones and lacks some. The sample contains 89,000 or so clones, around 85% of which appear only once. The sample here was peripheral blood, taken on day 0 of AZD1222 vaccination. All receptors come from an adult in good health.

The chain uses TRBV10-3 and TRBJ2-3; TRBD1 or TRBD2 may be the D gene (5 bases each). Between the trimmed V and J ends, which lost 0 bases and 4 bases, there was a span of 11 bases. The CDR3 runs to 15 residues. The germline CDR1 and CDR2 sequences are ENHRY and SYGVKD. This CDR3 is CAISESRDASDTQYF. The CDR3 DNA follows: TGTGCCATCAGTGAGTCAAGGGACGCTTCAGATACGCAGTATTTT.

This chain connects TRBV4-1 to TRBJ1-5, with TRBD1 identical over 8 bases. The CDR3 loop spans 20 amino acids. The germline CDR1 and CDR2 sequences are MGHRA and YSYEKL. V was clipped by 0 bases and J by 0 bases; unmatched bases: 13. The CDR3 protein is CASSQEDWDRSYYSNQPQHF. CDR3 nucleotide sequence: TGCGCCAGCAGCCAAGAGGATTGGGACAGGAGTTATTATAGCAATCAGCCCCAGCATTTT.

The chain employs TRBV9 and TRBJ2-3; D gene uncertain. The V end was cut by 0 bases, the J end by 0 bases, with 11 bases between. CDR3 length: 16 residues. From germline, CDR1 is SGDLS and CDR2 YYNGEE. The CDR3 region has the DNA TGTGCCAGCAGCGTAGGGACGGTTTTTAGCACAGATACGCAGTATTTT. Translation gives CASSVGTVFSTDTQYF.